This T cell receptor (beta chain) was observed in a study of blood T cell repertoires in COVID-19. Overall study context: Samples of COVID-19 (acute and convalescent) were obtained from the United States, Italy and Spain. Nucleic acid was either cDNA or gDNA, and it came from T cells, B-cell-depleted T cells, or PBMCs.

The CDR3 is 16 amino acids. Germline lookup yields CDR1 SGDLS and CDR2 YYNGEE. The ends were cut back, 4 bases at V and 7 bases at J, with 18 bases in the middle. Authors' analysis steps: Nucleated cell counts were estimated from reference gene primer amplification. Data came from immunoSEQ multiplex PCR; TCRdb stores just in-frame clones and leaves some out. That table furnishes V, J and clone size, whereas the DNA furnished D and trimming. The top ten hold approximately 2% of the sample, which has some 130,000 clones, approximately 84% seen once. Sequencing used peripheral blood. The origin of this receptor is a man in his 70s with acute or convalescent COVID-19. The chain joins TRBV9 to TRBJ1-6; possibly TRBD1 for D (5 bases). CDR3 protein: CASSSRGTGGNSPLHF. In DNA form, the CDR3 reads TGTGCCAGCAGCTCCCGCGGGACCGGTGGGAATTCACCCCTCCACTTT.